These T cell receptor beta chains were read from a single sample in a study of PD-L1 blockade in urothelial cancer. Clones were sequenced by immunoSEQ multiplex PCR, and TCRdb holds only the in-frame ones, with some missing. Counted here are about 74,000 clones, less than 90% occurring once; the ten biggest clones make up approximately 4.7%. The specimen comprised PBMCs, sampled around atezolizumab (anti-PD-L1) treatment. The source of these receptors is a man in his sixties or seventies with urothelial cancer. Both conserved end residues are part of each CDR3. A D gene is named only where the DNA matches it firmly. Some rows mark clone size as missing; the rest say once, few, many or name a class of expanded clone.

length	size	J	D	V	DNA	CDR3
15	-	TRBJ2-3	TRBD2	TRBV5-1	TGCGCCAGCAGCTCCGGGACTAGCGGGACAGATACGCAGTATTTT	CASSSGTSGTDTQYF
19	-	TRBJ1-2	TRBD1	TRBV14	TGTGCCAGCAGCCAAGACATCAGGGACAGGGTGCATTCGAACTATGGCTACACCTTC	CASSQDIRDRVHSNYGYTF
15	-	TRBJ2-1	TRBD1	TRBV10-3	TGTGCCATCAGTCCCCTCGGGACAGGGTACAATGAGCAGTTCTTC	CAISPLGTGYNEQFF
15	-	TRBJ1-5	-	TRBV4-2	TGTGCCAGCAGCCAAGAGCCCTATAGCAATCAGCCCCAGCATTTT	CASSQEPYSNQPQHF
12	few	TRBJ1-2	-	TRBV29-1	TGCAGCGTTAAAACTAGGCCGGGGGGCTACACCTTC	CSVKTRPGGYTF
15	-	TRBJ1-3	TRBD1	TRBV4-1	TGCGCCAGCAGACAGGGACAGGGGGCTGGAAACACCATATATTTT	CASRQGQGAGNTIYF
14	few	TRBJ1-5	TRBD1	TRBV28	TGTGCCAGCAGTACTCGACAGGGGTATCAGCCCCAGCATTTT	CASSTRQGYQPQHF
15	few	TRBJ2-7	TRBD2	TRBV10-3	TGTGCCATCAGTGCGGGACTAGCGCCGACCTACGAGCAGTACTTC	CAISAGLAPTYEQYF
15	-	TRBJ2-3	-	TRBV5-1	TGCGCCAGCAGCTTGGAGGGGTTATGGACAGATACGCAGTATTTT	CASSLEGLWTDTQYF
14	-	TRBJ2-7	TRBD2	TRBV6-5	TGTGCCAGCAGTCCCAGCGGGGGTCCCTACGAGCAGTACTTC	CASSPSGGPYEQYF
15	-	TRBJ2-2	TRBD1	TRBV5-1	TGCGCCAGCAGCTTGGGACAGGGGGCCACCGGGGAGCTGTTTTTT	CASSLGQGATGELFF
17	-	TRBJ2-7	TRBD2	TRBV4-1	TGCGCCAGCAGCCAAAAGGGGGGACTAGCGGCCCCCTACGAGCAGTACTTC	CASSQKGGLAAPYEQYF
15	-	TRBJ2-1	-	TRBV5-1	TGCGCCAGCAGCTTTAGGACAGCCCAATACAATGAGCAGTTCTTC	CASSFRTAQYNEQFF
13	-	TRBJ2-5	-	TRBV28	TGTGCCAGCAGTTTATATCAGGGTGAGACCCAGTACTTC	CASSLYQGETQYF
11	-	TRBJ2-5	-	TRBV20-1	TGCAGTGCTAACAGCGGGGAGACCCAGTACTTC	CSANSGETQYF
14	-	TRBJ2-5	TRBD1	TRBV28	TGTGCCAGCAACCCGGGACAGGCAAAAGAGACCCAGTACTTC	CASNPGQAKETQYF
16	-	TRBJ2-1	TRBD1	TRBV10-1	TGCGCCAGCAGTGAAGGCGGGACAGGGGCTCTCAATGAGCAGTTCTTC	CASSEGGTGALNEQFF
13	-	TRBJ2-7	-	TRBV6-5	TGTGCCAGCAGCCACGGGTCCGAATACGAGCAGTACTTC	CASSHGSEYEQYF
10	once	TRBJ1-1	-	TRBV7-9	TGTGCCAGCGGGGAGCCTGAAGCTTTCTTT	CASGEPEAFF
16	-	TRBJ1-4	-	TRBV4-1	TGCGCCAGCAGCCCCCTGAAGGGAGCCTTTAATGAAAAACTGTTTTTT	CASSPLKGAFNEKLFF
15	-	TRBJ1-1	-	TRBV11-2	TGTGCCAGCAGCCCCAGAGGGGGAATGAACACTGAAGCTTTCTTT	CASSPRGGMNTEAFF
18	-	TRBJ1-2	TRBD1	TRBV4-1	TGCGCCAGCAGCCAACCGTCGGGACAGGGGACGCGGAACTATGGCTACACCTTC	CASSQPSGQGTRNYGYTF
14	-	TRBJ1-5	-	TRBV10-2	TGCGCCAGCAGGAGGGCAGATAGCAATCAGCCCCAGCATTTT	CASRRADSNQPQHF
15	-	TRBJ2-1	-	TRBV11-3	TGTGCCAGCAGCTTGGGGGGACTGGTGGCCAATGAGCAGTTCTTC	CASSLGGLVANEQFF
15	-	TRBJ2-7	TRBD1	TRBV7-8	TGTGCCAGCACAGACTTAAGCAGGGGGCGCGACGAGCAGTACTTC	CASTDLSRGRDEQYF
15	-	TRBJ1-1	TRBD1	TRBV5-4	TGTGCCAGCAGCTCCGCGCAGGGGGCGAACACTGAAGCTTTCTTT	CASSSAQGANTEAFF
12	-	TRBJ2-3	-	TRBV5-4	TGTGCCAGCAGCTTTTTCGGGACTCTGCAGTATTTT	CASSFFGTLQYF
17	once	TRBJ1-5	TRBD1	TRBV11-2	TGTGCCAGCAGCTTAGACGGACAGGGACGAGGCAATCAGCCCCAGCATTTT	CASSLDGQGRGNQPQHF
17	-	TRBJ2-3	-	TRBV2	TGTGCCAGCAGTGAATCTTTGCCAGGGGAGCACAAGGATACGCAGTATTTT	CASSESLPGEHKDTQYF
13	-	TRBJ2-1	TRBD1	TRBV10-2	TGCGCCAGCAACAGGGGGGATCTCAATGAGCAGTTCTTC	CASNRGDLNEQFF
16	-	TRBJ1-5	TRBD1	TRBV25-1	TGTGCCAGCAGTGAACCAGGGACAGGACGCAATCAGCCCCAGCATTTT	CASSEPGTGRNQPQHF
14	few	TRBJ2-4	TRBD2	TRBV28	TGTGCCAGCAGCTCCGCCGGGAGGGTGGGCATTCAGTACTTC	CASSSAGRVGIQYF
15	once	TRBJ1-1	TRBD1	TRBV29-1	TGCAGCGTTGGAGGGGGCAGGGGGCGAGAAACTGAAGCTTTCTTT	CSVGGGRGRETEAFF
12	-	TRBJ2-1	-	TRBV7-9	TGTGCCAGCAGCCTGACTAGGGATGAGCAGTTCTTC	CASSLTRDEQFF
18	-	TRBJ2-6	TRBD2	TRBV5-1	TGCGCCAGCAGCTTGGGCGGGGGGCTCGGGTCTGGGGCCAACGTCCTGACTTTC	CASSLGGGLGSGANVLTF
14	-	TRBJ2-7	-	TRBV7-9	TGTGCCAGCAGCCGTGATGCGGGGGCCCTCGAGCAGTACTTC	CASSRDAGALEQYF
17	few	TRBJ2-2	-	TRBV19	TGTGCCAGTAGCAATACGGGGTTTTGGCGGGACACCGGGGAGCTGTTTTTT	CASSNTGFWRDTGELFF
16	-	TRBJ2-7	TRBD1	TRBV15	TGTGCCACCAGCAGAGCCGGGACAGGGGTCTCCTACGAGCAGTACTTC	CATSRAGTGVSYEQYF
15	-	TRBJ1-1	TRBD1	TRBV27	TGTGCCAGCAGTTACGGGACAGGGCAGAACACTGAAGCTTTCTTT	CASSYGTGQNTEAFF
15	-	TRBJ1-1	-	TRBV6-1	TGTGCCAGCAGTCGCGATGGGACACCCAACACTGAAGCTTTCTTT	CASSRDGTPNTEAFF
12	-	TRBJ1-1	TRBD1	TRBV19	TGTGCCAGTAGTAAACAGGGGTCTTTTGCTTTCTTT	CASSKQGSFAFF
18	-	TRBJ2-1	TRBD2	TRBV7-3	TGTGCCAGCAGCCCTGGATTGAGCGGGAGGGCCTCCTACAATGAGCAGTTCTTC	CASSPGLSGRASYNEQFF
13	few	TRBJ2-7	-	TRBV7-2	TGTGCCAGCAGTCCTCCGGGGACCTACGAGCAGTACTTC	CASSPPGTYEQYF
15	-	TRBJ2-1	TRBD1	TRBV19	TGTGCCAGTAGTAGCGGGACAGGGTCCTACAATGAGCAGTTCTTC	CASSSGTGSYNEQFF
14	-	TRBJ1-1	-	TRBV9	TGTGCCAGCAGCGTTAGAGCGGAGAACACTGAAGCTTTCTTT	CASSVRAENTEAFF
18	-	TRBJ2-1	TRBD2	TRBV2	TGTGCCAGCATCCCCCGAGGCGGGGGGGGGCGTTTCTACAATGAGCAGTTCTTC	CASIPRGGGGRFYNEQFF
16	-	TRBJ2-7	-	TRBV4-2	TGTGCCAGCAGCCCAGGCGGGGTCCTCCAACCCTACGAGCAGTACTTC	CASSPGGVLQPYEQYF
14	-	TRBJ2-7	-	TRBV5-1	TGCGCCAGCAGCGCAGGACTGAGCTCCTACGAGCAGTACTTC	CASSAGLSSYEQYF
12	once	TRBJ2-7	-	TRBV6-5	TGTGCCAGCCGGGACACCTCCTACGAGCAGTACTTC	CASRDTSYEQYF
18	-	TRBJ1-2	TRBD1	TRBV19	TGTGCCAGTAGTGTCCAAAACTCCGGGACAGGGGCGCCCTATGGCTACACCTTC	CASSVQNSGTGAPYGYTF
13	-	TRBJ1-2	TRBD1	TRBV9	TGTGCCACCTCTCCTCGACAGGGAGGTGGCTACACCTTC	CATSPRQGGGYTF